This TCR beta chain emerged from a study of blood T cell repertoires in COVID-19. Study at large: In each case, the material was cDNA or gDNA derived from T cells, B-cell-depleted T cells, or PBMCs.

Per the original data handling: Nucleated cell counts were estimated from reference gene primer amplification. Some clones are missing from TCRdb's copy, which holds only in-frame ones; the method was immunoSEQ multiplex PCR. V, J and clone size were drawn from that table, and D and trimming were deduced from the DNA. The sample records some 300,000 clones, approximately 89% being singletons. V trimming: 4 bases; J trimming: 9 bases; junction bases outside the gene matches: 6. CDR3 size: 16 residues. Per the germline V gene, CDR1 is KGHDR and CDR2 is SFDVKD. The clonotype originates from a woman between 35 and 50 years old who had recovered from COVID-19. Input material: PBMCs or T cells enriched from blood (not recorded which). The V call is TRBV24-1, the J call TRBJ2-1, with 15 bases that match TRBD2. CDR3 region: CATSDWTSGRAGEQFF. The CDR3 DNA reads TGTGCCACCAGTGACTGGACTAGCGGGAGGGCCGGTGAGCAGTTCTTC.